What follows are 18 T cell receptor beta chains derived from one specimen sequenced in a study of cytomegalovirus exposure and HLA in healthy donors. Primers for the PCR totalled 60 Vbeta and 13 Jbeta. Here immunoSEQ multiplex PCR was the method, and the copy in TCRdb shows in-frame clones only, minus some. The table has some 160,000 clones, 70% to 85% seen once. Material: PBMCs. The receptors originated from a woman aged 40 to 50 in good health and CMV-seronegative.

The gene calls are TRBV18 and TRBJ1-4, with unresolved D. The ends were cut back, 4 bases at V and 7 bases at J, with 13 bases in the middle. There are 14 residues in the CDR3. The germline V gene has CDR1 KGHSH and CDR2 LQKENI. The CDR3 DNA follows: TGTGCCAGCTCACACCCCTCGTCCGGTGAAAAACTGTTTTTT. Protein product: CASSHPSSGEKLFF.

The rearrangement uses TRBV29-1 and TRBJ2-2, with TRBD2 matching over 7 bases. Trimming at V came to 3 bases and at J to 7 bases, leaving 8 bases not matched to a gene. The germline V gene has CDR1 SQVTM and CDR2 ANQGSEA. The CDR3 runs to 14 residues. Written as DNA, the CDR3 is TGCAGCGTTGAGCGTCTAGCGGCTGGCGGGGAGCTGTTTTTT. Translating it yields CSVERLAAGGELFF.

This clone appeared a few times. The chain uses TRBV5-1 and TRBJ2-5; 14 positions match TRBD2. V dropped 1 base and J dropped 5; count of bases not matched to a gene: 16. Per the germline V gene, CDR1 is SGHRS and CDR2 is YFSETQ. The CDR3 is made up of 20 amino acids. The CDR3 nucleotides are TGCGCCAGCAGCTTGCCGGAGACTAGCGGGAGGGCAACGCTTCCTGAGACCCAGTACTTC. It encodes CASSLPETSGRATLPETQYF.

The V and J genes are TRBV6-5 and TRBJ2-5, with 10 bases lining up with TRBD2. Germline CDR1 and CDR2: MNHEY and SVGAGI. Germline trimming cut 6 bases from V and 2 bases from J; bases unmatched to any gene: 6. The CDR3 totals 15 residues. CDR3: CASSATSGQQETQYF. The CDR3 DNA is TGTGCCAGCAGCGCGACTAGCGGGCAACAAGAGACCCAGTACTTC.

The chain joins TRBV19 to TRBJ2-1, with 12 bases aligning to TRBD1. The CDR3 totals 16 residues. CDR1 is LNHDA and CDR2 is SQIVND in the germline V gene (reference sequence). Trimming removed 7 bases from V and 8 bases from J; junction bases left unmatched: 12. Written as DNA, the CDR3 is TGTGCCAGTACCTCCTCCGGGACAGGGGGCAGAGATGAGCAGTTCTTC. Translating it yields CASTSSGTGGRDEQFF.

The chain links TRBV7-9 to TRBJ2-1; 7 bases match TRBD2. Germline CDR1 is SEHNR and CDR2 is FQNEAQ (reference sequence). The CDR3 totals 16 residues. After removal of 6 bases from V and 0 bases from J, the junction contained 8 bases not matched to a gene. The CDR3 sequence: CASSPPGGSSYNEQFF. Written as DNA, the CDR3 is TGTGCCAGCAGTCCTCCCGGCGGGAGCTCCTACAATGAGCAGTTCTTC.

The genes are TRBV6-1 and TRBJ2-1, with D tentatively TRBD2 (5 bases). Between the trimmed V and J ends, which lost 10 bases and 6 bases, there was a span of 19 bases. The germline gives CDR1 MNHNS, CDR2 SASEGT. CDR3 length equals 14 residues. In nucleotides, the CDR3 is TGTGCCACCCCCCGGGGTATCGCTACCAATGAGCAGTTCTTC. Amino acid sequence: CATPRGIATNEQFF.

This clone was found once. V gene TRBV27 combines with J gene TRBJ1-4; the D gene is possibly TRBD1 (6 bases). This CDR3 is built from 15 residues. Trimming stripped 2 bases from V and 3 bases from J, with 10 bases between. Germline assignment: CDR1 MNHEY and CDR2 SMNVEV (reference sequence). The CDR3 DNA reads as TGTGCCAGCAGTTTAAGGACAGTTCCTAATGAAAAACTGTTTTTT. This sequence encodes CASSLRTVPNEKLFF.

The chain employs TRBV9 and TRBJ2-3, with 9 positions matching TRBD2. J gave up 4 bases and V 0 bases, and 0 bases lay outside the gene matches. Germline lookup yields CDR1 SGDLS and CDR2 YYNGEE. CDR3 length: 14 amino acids. CDR3 residues: CASSVGLAADTQYF. As DNA, the CDR3 is TGTGCCAGCAGCGTAGGACTAGCGGCAGATACGCAGTATTTT.

The chain uses TRBV7-2 and TRBJ1-4; D gene unclear. The CDR3 spans 14 residues. CDR1 and CDR2 from the germline V gene are SGHTA and FQGNSA. The germline V and J ends were trimmed by 3 bases and 0 bases, with 5 bases remaining between them. In DNA, the CDR3 is TGTGCCAGCAGCTTGAGTGCAACTAATGAAAAACTGTTTTTT. This translates into CASSLSATNEKLFF. Variable domain in full (rest from reference TRBV7-2 and TRBJ1-4): GAGVSQSPSNKVTEKGKDVELRCDPISGHTALYWYRQSLGQGLEFLIYFQGNSAPDKSGLPSDRFSAERTGGSVSTLTIQRTQQEDSAVYLCASSLSATNEKLFFGSGTQLSVL.

This clone has just a few counts. The chain recombines TRBV9 with TRBJ1-3; no definite D call. V was clipped by 0 bases and J by 1 base, with 14 bases between them. In germline, CDR1 is SGDLS, CDR2 YYNGEE. This CDR3 region has 17 residues. In nucleotides, the CDR3 is TGTGCCAGCAGCGTAGCTGGCAGGCTTACTTCTGGAAACACCATATATTTT. Translation gives CASSVAGRLTSGNTIYF.

This sequence joins TRBV7-9 and TRBJ1-2; D is unclear. V was trimmed by 2 bases and J by 2 bases, leaving 6 bases between them. This CDR3 spans 13 amino acids. CDR1 is SEHNR, CDR2 FQNEAQ, per germline (reference sequence). The CDR3 coding sequence is TGTGCCAGCAGCTTATCCCAGAACTATGGCTACACCTTC. Its protein is CASSLSQNYGYTF. The variable domain in full, with the rest retrieved from reference TRBV7-9 and TRBJ1-2, is DTGVSQNPRHKITKRGQNVTFRCDPISEHNRLYWYRQTLGQGPEFLTYFQNEAQLEKSRLLSDRFSAERPKGSFSTLEIQRTEQGDSAMYLCASSLSQNYGYTFGSGTRLTVV.

The chain has TRBV5-1 and TRBJ1-4; 7 bases agree with TRBD1. The CDR3 runs to 15 residues. The V gene's germline CDR1 is SGHRS and CDR2 YFSETQ. The junction had 6 bases not matched to a gene; V was cut back by 0 bases and J by 7 bases. This CDR3 is CASSLGGQSSEKLFF. For the CDR3, the DNA is TGCGCCAGCAGCTTGGGGGGACAGTCGAGTGAAAAACTGTTTTTT. The complete variable domain, with remaining parts taken from reference TRBV5-1 and TRBJ1-4, reads KAGVTQTPRYLIKTRGQQVTLSCSPISGHRSVSWYQQTPGQGLQFLFEYFSETQRNKGNFPGRFSGRQFSNSRSEMNVSTLELGDSALYLCASSLGGQSSEKLFFGSGTQLSVL.

V is TRBV6-5 and J is TRBJ1-2, with D unresolved. The CDR3 is 14 amino acids. Trimming left V 4 bases short and J 2 bases short, with 11 bases between. Germline V gives CDR1 MNHEY, CDR2 SVGAGI. The CDR3 region has the DNA TGTGCCAGCAGTTCAGAGGCTCTCAACTATGGCTACACCTTC. This translates into CASSSEALNYGYTF.

The V call is TRBV6-7, the J call TRBJ2-6; 9 bases map to TRBD1. TRBV6-7 is an ORF; its function is uncertain. Germline trimming cut 2 bases from V and 13 bases from J; bases unmatched to any gene: 6. This CDR3 has 14 residues. CDR3 region: CASSYAGTGRVLTF. The CDR3 DNA follows: TGTGCCAGCAGTTACGCCGGGACAGGGAGAGTCCTGACTTTC.

This clone was observed once. This chain uses TRBV21-1 with TRBJ2-3; TRBD1, the table's D call, lacks a check against the DNA. TRBV21-1 is reported as a pseudogene. This CDR3 comprises 20 residues. CDR3: CAGCTGGLPILYLSTDTQYF. The CDR3 DNA follows: TGTGCCGGCTGTACAGGGGGCCTACCGATCCTTTACCTTAGCACAGATACGCAGTATTTT.

This clone has a single count. The chain employs TRBV6-5 and TRBJ1-1; a weak D match, TRBD1 (5 bases). Germline CDR1 MNHEY, CDR2 SVGAGI. The CDR3 runs 11 residues. V lost 5 bases and J lost 13, with 14 bases in between. For the CDR3, the DNA is TGTGCCAGCAGTGATGCAGGCGGGGGTTTCTTT. Amino acids: CASSDAGGGFF.

DNA of the CDR3: TGCGCCAGCAGTGACAGGGACAGGGGGTCTGTCTACGAGCAGTACTTC. This encodes CASSDRDRGSVYEQYF. The chain is built from TRBV10-1 and TRBJ2-7; TRBD1 agrees at 11 bases. The CDR3 is 16 residues long. V shed 3 bases, J shed 3 bases, and the junction held 7 bases outside the gene matches. CDR1 WNHNN and CDR2 SYGVQD come from the germline V gene (reference sequence).